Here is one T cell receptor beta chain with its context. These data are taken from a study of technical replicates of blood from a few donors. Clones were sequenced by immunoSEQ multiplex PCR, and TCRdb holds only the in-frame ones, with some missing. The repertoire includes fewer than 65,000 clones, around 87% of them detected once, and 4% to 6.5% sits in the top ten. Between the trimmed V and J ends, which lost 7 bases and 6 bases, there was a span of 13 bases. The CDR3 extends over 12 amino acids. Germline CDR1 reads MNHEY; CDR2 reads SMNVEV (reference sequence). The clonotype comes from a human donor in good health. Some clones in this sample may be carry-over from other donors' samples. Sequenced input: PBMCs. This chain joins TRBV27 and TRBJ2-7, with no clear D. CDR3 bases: TGTGCCAGCATACCGGCGGCATCCGAGCAGTACTTC. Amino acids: CASIPAASEQYF.